These T cell receptor beta chains were read from a single sample in a study of blood T cell repertoires in COVID-19. This table comes from immunoSEQ multiplex PCR, and its TCRdb copy is limited to in-frame clones, with some not included. The sample lists a few hundred thousand clones; around 84% were seen once. Input material: peripheral blood. The receptors originated from a woman older than 75 with COVID-19, enrolled during active disease. CDR3s include the opening cysteine and the closing phenylalanine or tryptophan. D genes are given only for firm matches. Some rows have no size entry. The others give once, few or many, or a class for an expanded clone.

j_gene: TRBJ2-5
abundance: .
v_gene: TRBV3-1/TRBV3-2
d_gene: .
CDR3nt: TGTGCCAGCAGCCGCGGGGGCACGGAGACCCAGTACTTC
CDR3aa: CASSRGGTETQYF

j_gene: TRBJ1-4
abundance: .
v_gene: TRBV11-2
d_gene: .
CDR3nt: TGTGCCAGCAGCTTAGCCGAGGGGGGGGGATACAAACTGTTTTTT
CDR3aa: CASSLAEGGGYKLFF

j_gene: TRBJ1-2
abundance: .
v_gene: TRBV7-9
d_gene: .
CDR3nt: TGTGCCAGCAGCTTAGTAGCAGATGGCTACACCTTC
CDR3aa: CASSLVADGYTF

j_gene: TRBJ1-5
abundance: .
v_gene: TRBV27
d_gene: .
CDR3nt: TGTGCCAGCAGTCCGATATTTGGGGCTAGCAATCAGCCCCAGCATTTT
CDR3aa: CASSPIFGASNQPQHF

j_gene: TRBJ1-1
abundance: .
v_gene: TRBV7-9
d_gene: .
CDR3nt: TGTGCCAGCAGCTTAGGGGACATCAACACTGAAGCTTTCTTT
CDR3aa: CASSLGDINTEAFF

j_gene: TRBJ1-2
abundance: few
v_gene: TRBV3-1/TRBV3-2
d_gene: .
CDR3nt: TGTGCCAGCAGCCTGAGGAACAGGTTCACCTATGGCTACACCTTC
CDR3aa: CASSLRNRFTYGYTF

j_gene: TRBJ1-5
abundance: .
v_gene: TRBV6-1
d_gene: .
CDR3nt: TGTGCCAGCAGTGAAATGCACGGGCAGCCCCAGCATTTT
CDR3aa: CASSEMHGQPQHF

j_gene: TRBJ1-1
abundance: .
v_gene: TRBV5-4
d_gene: TRBD1
CDR3nt: TGTGCCAGCAGCTTACCCGGGACAGGGGCCCTGGGGGCTGAAGCTTTCTTT
CDR3aa: CASSLPGTGALGAEAFF

j_gene: TRBJ1-4
abundance: once
v_gene: TRBV7-9
d_gene: TRBD1
CDR3nt: TGTGCCAGCAGGGACACGACCAGGACAGGGAGCGCAACTAATGAAAAACTGTTTTTT
CDR3aa: CASRDTTRTGSATNEKLFF

j_gene: TRBJ1-1
abundance: .
v_gene: TRBV5-4
d_gene: .
CDR3nt: TGTGCCAGCAGCTTAAGTCGACTTATGAACACTGAAGCTTTCTTT
CDR3aa: CASSLSRLMNTEAFF

j_gene: TRBJ2-1
abundance: .
v_gene: TRBV6-5
d_gene: TRBD2
CDR3nt: TGTGCCAGCAGGCTTAGCGGGGGTAATGAGCAGTTCTTC
CDR3aa: CASRLSGGNEQFF

j_gene: TRBJ1-4
abundance: .
v_gene: TRBV6-6
d_gene: TRBD1
CDR3nt: TGTGCCAGCAGTTACTCTGACAGGGGGAACGAAAAACTGTTTTTT
CDR3aa: CASSYSDRGNEKLFF

j_gene: TRBJ1-4
abundance: .
v_gene: TRBV9
d_gene: TRBD1
CDR3nt: TGTGCCAGCAGCAAGGGACAGGGCCCAACTAATGAAAAACTGTTTTTT
CDR3aa: CASSKGQGPTNEKLFF

j_gene: TRBJ2-1
abundance: .
v_gene: TRBV5-6
d_gene: TRBD2
CDR3nt: TGTGCCAGCAGTCGACTAGCGGGGGGCTCCAGCTCCTACAATGAGCAGTTCTTC
CDR3aa: CASSRLAGGSSSYNEQFF

j_gene: TRBJ2-5
abundance: .
v_gene: TRBV5-1
d_gene: TRBD2
CDR3nt: TGCGCCAGCAGTCGCGGGGCTAGCGGGGGACCATCGGAGACCCAGTACTTC
CDR3aa: CASSRGASGGPSETQYF

j_gene: TRBJ1-2
abundance: .
v_gene: TRBV5-8
d_gene: .
CDR3nt: TGTGCCAGCAGAGGGGGGGTTATTTCTAACTATGGCTACACCTTC
CDR3aa: CASRGGVISNYGYTF

j_gene: TRBJ2-1
abundance: .
v_gene: TRBV2
d_gene: TRBD2
CDR3nt: TGTGCCAGCAGTGTGTCGGGGGGGCGTTTCAGTGAGCAGTTCTTC
CDR3aa: CASSVSGGRFSEQFF

j_gene: TRBJ1-5
abundance: .
v_gene: TRBV5-1
d_gene: TRBD1
CDR3nt: TGCGCCAGCAGCTTAGGGACAGGGCTAAATCAGCCCCAGCATTTT
CDR3aa: CASSLGTGLNQPQHF

j_gene: TRBJ2-5
abundance: .
v_gene: TRBV12-5
d_gene: TRBD2
CDR3nt: TGTGCTAGTGGTCTGGGACTAGCGGGGGCTTCGAACTTC
CDR3aa: CASGLGLAGASNF

j_gene: TRBJ2-7
abundance: .
v_gene: TRBV2
d_gene: TRBD1
CDR3nt: TGTGCCAGCAGTGACGGGACAGGGTACTCCTACGAGCAGTACTTC
CDR3aa: CASSDGTGYSYEQYF

j_gene: TRBJ2-5
abundance: .
v_gene: TRBV24-1
d_gene: .
CDR3nt: TGTGCCACCAGTGGCAGGGGAGGGGAGACCCAGTACTTC
CDR3aa: CATSGRGGETQYF

j_gene: TRBJ1-1
abundance: few
v_gene: TRBV9
d_gene: TRBD1
CDR3nt: TGTGCCAGCAGCAGCGGACAGGGGAGGGCTATGAACACTGAAGCTTTCTTT
CDR3aa: CASSSGQGRAMNTEAFF

j_gene: TRBJ2-5
abundance: .
v_gene: TRBV6-5
d_gene: TRBD2
CDR3nt: TGTGCCAGCAGTACGACTAGCGGGGGACGGGAGACCCAGTACTTC
CDR3aa: CASSTTSGGRETQYF

j_gene: TRBJ1-5
abundance: .
v_gene: TRBV28
d_gene: .
CDR3nt: TGTGCCAGCAGTTTATTCGGGGTTAATCAGCCCCAGCATTTT
CDR3aa: CASSLFGVNQPQHF

j_gene: TRBJ2-3
abundance: .
v_gene: TRBV19
d_gene: TRBD1
CDR3nt: TGTGCCAGTAGTAAAAAGACAGGGTCATCCTTTACTAGCACAGATACGCAGTATTTT
CDR3aa: CASSKKTGSSFTSTDTQYF

j_gene: TRBJ2-3
abundance: once
v_gene: TRBV7-9
d_gene: .
CDR3nt: TGTGCCAGCAGCTTAGTAGGGGGGGTCGGTCAGTATTTT
CDR3aa: CASSLVGGVGQYF

j_gene: TRBJ2-2
abundance: .
v_gene: TRBV28
d_gene: TRBD1
CDR3nt: TGTGCCAGCAGCCCCAGACCGGGACAGGGGGCGACCGGGGAGCTGTTTTTT
CDR3aa: CASSPRPGQGATGELFF

j_gene: TRBJ1-1
abundance: .
v_gene: TRBV6-5
d_gene: TRBD1
CDR3nt: TGTGCCAGCAGTACCCCCGACAGGGCGGGGTATGAAGCTTTCTTT
CDR3aa: CASSTPDRAGYEAFF

j_gene: TRBJ1-2
abundance: .
v_gene: TRBV3-1/TRBV3-2
d_gene: .
CDR3nt: TGTGCCAGCAGCCAAGAGGCAGGGGCCTATGGCTACACCTTC
CDR3aa: CASSQEAGAYGYTF

j_gene: TRBJ2-5
abundance: few
v_gene: TRBV6-6
d_gene: TRBD2
CDR3nt: TGTGCCAGCAGTCCGGGGACTAGCGGATTGGGGGAAGAGACCCAGTACTTC
CDR3aa: CASSPGTSGLGEETQYF

j_gene: TRBJ1-2
abundance: .
v_gene: TRBV7-9
d_gene: TRBD1
CDR3nt: TGTGCCAGCAGCCCAGGGACAGGGCATCTCGACTATGGCTACACCTTC
CDR3aa: CASSPGTGHLDYGYTF

j_gene: TRBJ2-2
abundance: few
v_gene: TRBV4-2
d_gene: TRBD1
CDR3nt: TGTGCCAGCAGCCAAGTAAGGCAGGGGGCGGTCACCGGGGAGCTGTTTTTT
CDR3aa: CASSQVRQGAVTGELFF

j_gene: TRBJ2-2
abundance: .
v_gene: TRBV7-2
d_gene: TRBD2
CDR3nt: TGTGCCAGCAGCACCCGCGGGGGGGCTTGGACCGGGGAGCTGTTTTTT
CDR3aa: CASSTRGGAWTGELFF

j_gene: TRBJ1-2
abundance: once
v_gene: TRBV21-1
d_gene: .
CDR3nt: TGTGCCAGCAGTTCAGGGGCGGACAGAGACTACACCTTC
CDR3aa: CASSSGADRDYTF

j_gene: TRBJ1-2
abundance: .
v_gene: TRBV2
d_gene: .
CDR3nt: TGTGCCAGCACCAGGTTCTATGGCTACACCTTC
CDR3aa: CASTRFYGYTF

j_gene: TRBJ2-3
abundance: .
v_gene: TRBV11-2
d_gene: TRBD2
CDR3nt: TGTGCCAGCAGCTTAGACGGGGGGACGACAGATACGCAGTATTTT
CDR3aa: CASSLDGGTTDTQYF

j_gene: TRBJ1-4
abundance: .
v_gene: TRBV2
d_gene: TRBD1
CDR3nt: TGTGCCAGCGCCGGGACAGGGACTAGAGAAAAACTGTTTTTT
CDR3aa: CASAGTGTREKLFF

j_gene: TRBJ2-1
abundance: .
v_gene: TRBV28
d_gene: .
CDR3nt: TGTGCCAGCAGTTTAGGGCAGGGAAACTACAATGAGCAGTTCTTC
CDR3aa: CASSLGQGNYNEQFF

j_gene: TRBJ1-2
abundance: .
v_gene: TRBV24-1
d_gene: .
CDR3nt: TGTGCCACCAGTGATTTCCCCGGGGATGGCTACACCTTC
CDR3aa: CATSDFPGDGYTF

j_gene: TRBJ2-2
abundance: .
v_gene: TRBV5-1
d_gene: .
CDR3nt: TGCGCCAGCAGCTTGAAGGTCGTCGGGGGGAACACCGGGGAGCTGTTTTTT
CDR3aa: CASSLKVVGGNTGELFF

j_gene: TRBJ1-5
abundance: .
v_gene: TRBV28
d_gene: .
CDR3nt: TGTGCCAGCAGTTTTTCGCGACAGGGCAATCAGCCCCAGCATTTT
CDR3aa: CASSFSRQGNQPQHF

j_gene: TRBJ1-1
abundance: .
v_gene: TRBV5-5
d_gene: .
CDR3nt: TGTGCCAGCAGCCTGACACAGCTCCCTACCGGGAACACTGAAGCTTTCTTT
CDR3aa: CASSLTQLPTGNTEAFF

j_gene: TRBJ2-3
abundance: .
v_gene: TRBV4-3
d_gene: .
CDR3nt: TGCGCCAGCAGCCAACAGGGAACAGATACGCAGTATTTT
CDR3aa: CASSQQGTDTQYF

j_gene: TRBJ2-5
abundance: once
v_gene: TRBV18
d_gene: TRBD1
CDR3nt: TGTGCCAGCTCACCAGGGACAGTGGAGACCCAGTACTTC
CDR3aa: CASSPGTVETQYF

j_gene: TRBJ1-2
abundance: .
v_gene: TRBV6-5
d_gene: .
CDR3nt: TGTGCCAGCAGTTACTCGATAAGAGAAAATGGCTACACCTTC
CDR3aa: CASSYSIRENGYTF